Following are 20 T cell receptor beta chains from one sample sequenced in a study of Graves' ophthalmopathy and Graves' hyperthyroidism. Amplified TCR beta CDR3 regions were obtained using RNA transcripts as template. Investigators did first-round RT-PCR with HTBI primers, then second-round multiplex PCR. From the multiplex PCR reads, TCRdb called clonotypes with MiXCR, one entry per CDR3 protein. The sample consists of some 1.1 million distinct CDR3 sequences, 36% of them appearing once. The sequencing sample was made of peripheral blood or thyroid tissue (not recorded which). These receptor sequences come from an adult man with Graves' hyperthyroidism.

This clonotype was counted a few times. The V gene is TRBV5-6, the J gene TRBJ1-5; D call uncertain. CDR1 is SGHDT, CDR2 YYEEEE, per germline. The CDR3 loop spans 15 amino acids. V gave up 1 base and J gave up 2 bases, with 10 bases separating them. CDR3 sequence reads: CASSLLGPGNQPQHF. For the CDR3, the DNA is TGTGCCAGCAGCTTGTTAGGGCCGGGCAATCAGCCCCAGCATTTT. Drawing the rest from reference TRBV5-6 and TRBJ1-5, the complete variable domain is DAGVTQSPTHLIKTRGQQVTLRCSPKSGHDTVSWYQQALGQGPQFIFQYYEEEERQRGNFPDRFSGHQFPNYSSELNVNALLLGDSALYLCASSLLGPGNQPQHFGDGTRLSIL.

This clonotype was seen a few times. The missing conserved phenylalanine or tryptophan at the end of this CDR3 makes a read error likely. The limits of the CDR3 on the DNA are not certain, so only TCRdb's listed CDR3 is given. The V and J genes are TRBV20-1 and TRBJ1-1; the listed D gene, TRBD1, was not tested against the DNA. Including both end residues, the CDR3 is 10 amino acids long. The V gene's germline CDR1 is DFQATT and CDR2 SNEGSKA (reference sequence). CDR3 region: CSAPGTGDFY.

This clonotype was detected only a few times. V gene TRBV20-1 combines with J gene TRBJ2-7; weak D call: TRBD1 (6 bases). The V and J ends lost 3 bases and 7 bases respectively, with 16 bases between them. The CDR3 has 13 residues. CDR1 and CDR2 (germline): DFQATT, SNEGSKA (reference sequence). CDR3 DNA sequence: TGCAGTGCTAGCGGACAGCTTCAAGGAGAGCAGTACTTC. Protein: CSASGQLQGEQYF.

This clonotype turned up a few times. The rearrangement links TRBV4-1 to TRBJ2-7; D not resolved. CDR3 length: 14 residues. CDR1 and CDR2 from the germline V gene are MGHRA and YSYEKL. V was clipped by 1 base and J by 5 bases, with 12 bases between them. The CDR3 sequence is CASSQVGSVNEQYF. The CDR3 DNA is TGCGCCAGCAGCCAAGTAGGGTCGGTGAACGAGCAGTACTTC.

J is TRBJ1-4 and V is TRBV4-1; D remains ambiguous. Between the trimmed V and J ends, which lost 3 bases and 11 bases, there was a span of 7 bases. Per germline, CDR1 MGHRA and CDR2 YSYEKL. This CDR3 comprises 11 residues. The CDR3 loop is CASSHERKLFF. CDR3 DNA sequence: TGCGCCAGCAGCCACGAGAGGAAACTGTTTTTT.

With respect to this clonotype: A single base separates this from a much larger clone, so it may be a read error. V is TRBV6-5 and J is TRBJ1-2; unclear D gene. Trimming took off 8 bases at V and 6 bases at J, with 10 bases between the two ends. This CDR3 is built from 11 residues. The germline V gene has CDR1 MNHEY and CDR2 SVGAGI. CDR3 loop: CASRHGDGYTF. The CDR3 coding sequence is TGTGCCAGCCGTCACGGGGATGGCTACACCTTC.

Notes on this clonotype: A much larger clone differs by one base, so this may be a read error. The CDR3 loop is CASSQRTGLTSCF. For the CDR3, the DNA is TGCGCCAGCAGCCAACGGACAGGGCTAACGTCTTGCTTT. This sequence joins TRBV4-3 and TRBJ1-1, with TRBD1 identical over 8 bases. CDR3 length equals 13 residues. Germline CDR1 LGHNA, CDR2 YSLEER.

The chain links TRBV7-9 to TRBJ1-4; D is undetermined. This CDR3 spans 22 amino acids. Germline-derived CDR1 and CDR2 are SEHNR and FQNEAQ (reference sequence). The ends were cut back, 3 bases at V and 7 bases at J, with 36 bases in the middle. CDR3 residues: CASSLDSAWRAVPLRDREKLFF. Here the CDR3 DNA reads TGTGCCAGCAGCTTGGATTCCGCCTGGCGGGCAGTACCCCTTCGTGATCGTGAAAAACTGTTTTTT. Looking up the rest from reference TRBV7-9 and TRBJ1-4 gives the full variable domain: DTGVSQNPRHKITKRGQNVTFRCDPISEHNRLYWYRQTLGQGPEFLTYFQNEAQLEKSRLLSDRFSAERPKGSFSTLEIQRTEQGDSAMYLCASSLDSAWRAVPLRDREKLFFGSGTQLSVL.

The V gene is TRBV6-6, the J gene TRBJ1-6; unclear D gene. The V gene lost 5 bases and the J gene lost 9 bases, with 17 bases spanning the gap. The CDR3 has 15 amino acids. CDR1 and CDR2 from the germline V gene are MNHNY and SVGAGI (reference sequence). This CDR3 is CASSETAVGISPLHF. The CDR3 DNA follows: TGTGCCAGCAGTGAAACAGCAGTGGGTATTTCACCCCTCCACTTT.

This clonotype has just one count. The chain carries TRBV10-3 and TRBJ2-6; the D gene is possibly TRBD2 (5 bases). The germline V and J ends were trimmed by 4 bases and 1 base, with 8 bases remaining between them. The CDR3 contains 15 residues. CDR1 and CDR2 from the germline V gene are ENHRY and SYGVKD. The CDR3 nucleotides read TGTGCCATCAGTGCGGAGGTTTCTGGGGCCAACGTCCTGACTTTC. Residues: CAISAEVSGANVLTF.

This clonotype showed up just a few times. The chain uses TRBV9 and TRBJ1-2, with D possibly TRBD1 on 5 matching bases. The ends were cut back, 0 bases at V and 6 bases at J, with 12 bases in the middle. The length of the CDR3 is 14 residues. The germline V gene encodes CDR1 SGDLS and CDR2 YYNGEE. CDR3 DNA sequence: TGTGCCAGCAGCGTAGGGCAGGGTTTCGATGGCTACACCTTC. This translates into CASSVGQGFDGYTF. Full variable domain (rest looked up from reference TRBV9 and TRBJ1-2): DSGVTQTPKHLITATGQRVTLRCSPRSGDLSVYWYQQSLDQGLQFLIQYYNGEERAKGNILERFSAQQFPDLHSELNLSSLELGDSALYFCASSVGQGFDGYTFGSGTRLTVV.

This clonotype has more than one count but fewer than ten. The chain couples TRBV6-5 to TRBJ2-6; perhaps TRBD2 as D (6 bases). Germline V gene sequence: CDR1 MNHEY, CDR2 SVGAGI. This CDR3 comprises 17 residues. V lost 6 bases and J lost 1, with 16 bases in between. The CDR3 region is CASRPAGPSSGANVLTF. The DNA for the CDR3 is TGTGCCAGCAGGCCGGCGGGACCCTCTTCTGGGGCCAACGTCCTGACTTTC.

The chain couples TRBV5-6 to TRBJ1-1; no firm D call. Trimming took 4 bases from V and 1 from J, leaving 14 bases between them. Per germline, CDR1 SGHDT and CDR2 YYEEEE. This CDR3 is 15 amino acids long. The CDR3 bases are TGTGCCAGCAGCCCCCCGGTGGGAAGGAACACTGAAGCTTTCTTT. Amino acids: CASSPPVGRNTEAFF.

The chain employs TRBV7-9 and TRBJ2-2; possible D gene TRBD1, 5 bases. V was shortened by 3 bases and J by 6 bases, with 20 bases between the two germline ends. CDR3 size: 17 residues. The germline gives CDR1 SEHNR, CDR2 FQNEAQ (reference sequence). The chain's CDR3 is CASSFETARSRAGELFF. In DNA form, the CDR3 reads TGTGCCAGCAGCTTTGAGACAGCCCGGAGTAGAGCCGGGGAGCTGTTTTTT.

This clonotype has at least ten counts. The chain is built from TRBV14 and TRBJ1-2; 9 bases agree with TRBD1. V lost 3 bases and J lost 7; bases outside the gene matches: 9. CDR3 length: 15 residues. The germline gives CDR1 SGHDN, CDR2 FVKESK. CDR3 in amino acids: CASSQSRDRDGGYTF. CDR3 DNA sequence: TGTGCCAGCAGCCAGTCCCGGGACAGGGACGGTGGCTACACCTTC.

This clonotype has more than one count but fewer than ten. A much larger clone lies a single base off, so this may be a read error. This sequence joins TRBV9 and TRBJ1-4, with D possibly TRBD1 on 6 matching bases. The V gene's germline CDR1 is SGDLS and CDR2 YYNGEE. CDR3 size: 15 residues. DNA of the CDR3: TGTGTCAGCAGCGGAGGGGGGGCGATCGGTGAAAAACTGTTTTTT. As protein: CVSSGGGAIGEKLFF. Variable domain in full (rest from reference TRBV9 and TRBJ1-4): DSGVTQTPKHLITATGQRVTLRCSPRSGDLSVYWYQQSLDQGLQFLIQYYNGEERAKGNILERFSAQQFPDLHSELNLSSLELGDSALYFCVSSGGGAIGEKLFFGSGTQLSVL.

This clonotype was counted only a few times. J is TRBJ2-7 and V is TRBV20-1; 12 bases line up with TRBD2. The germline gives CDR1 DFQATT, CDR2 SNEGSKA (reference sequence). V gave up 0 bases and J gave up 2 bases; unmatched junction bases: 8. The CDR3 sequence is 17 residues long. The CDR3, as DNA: TGCAGTGCTAGAGATCAGGGGGCTAGCGGGAGGGCCTACGAGCAGTACTTC. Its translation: CSARDQGASGRAYEQYF.

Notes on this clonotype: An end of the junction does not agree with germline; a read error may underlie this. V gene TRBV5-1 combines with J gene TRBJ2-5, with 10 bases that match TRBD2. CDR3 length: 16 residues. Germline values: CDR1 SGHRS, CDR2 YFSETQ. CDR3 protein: CASSRGSGRARETQYF. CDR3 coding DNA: TGTGCCAGCAGCCGAGGGAGCGGGAGGGCCAGGGAGACCCAGTACTTC. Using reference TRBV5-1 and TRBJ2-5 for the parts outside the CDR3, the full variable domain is KAGVTQTPRYLIKTRGQQVTLSCSPISGHRSVSWYQQTPGQGLQFLFEYFSETQRNKGNFPGRFSGRQFSNSRSEMNVSTLELGDSALYLCASSRGSGRARETQYFGPGTRLLVL.

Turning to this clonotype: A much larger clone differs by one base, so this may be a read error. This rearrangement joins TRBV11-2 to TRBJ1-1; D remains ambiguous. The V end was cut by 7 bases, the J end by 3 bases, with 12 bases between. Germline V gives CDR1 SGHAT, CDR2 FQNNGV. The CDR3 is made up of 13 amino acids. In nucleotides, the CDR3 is TGTGCCAGCAATTTGAAATGGGACACTGAAGCTTTCTTT. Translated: CASNLKWDTEAFF. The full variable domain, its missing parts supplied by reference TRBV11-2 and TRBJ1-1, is EAGVAQSPRYKIIEKRQSVAFWCNPISGHATLYWYQQILGQGPKLLIQFQNNGVVDDSQLPKDRFSAERLKGVDSTLKIQPAKLEDSAVYLCASNLKWDTEAFFGQGTRLTVV.

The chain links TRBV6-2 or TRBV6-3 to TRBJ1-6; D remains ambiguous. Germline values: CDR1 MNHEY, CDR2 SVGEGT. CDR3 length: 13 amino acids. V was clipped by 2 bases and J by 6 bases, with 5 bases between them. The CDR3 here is CASSYTANSPLHF. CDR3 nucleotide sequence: TGTGCCAGCAGTTACACAGCTAATTCACCCCTCCACTTT.